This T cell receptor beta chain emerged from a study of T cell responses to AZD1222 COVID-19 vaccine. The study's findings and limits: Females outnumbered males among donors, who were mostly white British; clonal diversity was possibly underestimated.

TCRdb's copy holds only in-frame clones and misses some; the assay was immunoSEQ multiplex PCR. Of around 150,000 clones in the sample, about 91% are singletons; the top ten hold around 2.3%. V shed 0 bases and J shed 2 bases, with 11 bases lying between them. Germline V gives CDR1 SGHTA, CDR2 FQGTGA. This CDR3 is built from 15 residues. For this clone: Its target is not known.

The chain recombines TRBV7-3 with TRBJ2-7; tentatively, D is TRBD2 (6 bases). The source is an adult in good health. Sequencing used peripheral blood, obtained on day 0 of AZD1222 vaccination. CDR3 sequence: CASSLTGGDAYEQYF. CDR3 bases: TGTGCCAGCAGCTTAACCGGGGGAGACGCCTACGAGCAGTACTTC.